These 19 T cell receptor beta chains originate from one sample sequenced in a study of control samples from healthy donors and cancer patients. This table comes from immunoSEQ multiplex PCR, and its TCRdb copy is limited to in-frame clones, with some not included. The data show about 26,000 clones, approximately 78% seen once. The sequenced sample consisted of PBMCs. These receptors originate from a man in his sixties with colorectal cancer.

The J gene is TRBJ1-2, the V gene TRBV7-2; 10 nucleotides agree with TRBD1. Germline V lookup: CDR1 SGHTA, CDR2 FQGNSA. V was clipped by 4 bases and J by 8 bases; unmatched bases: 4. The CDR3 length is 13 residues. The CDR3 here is CASSWGDRGGYTF. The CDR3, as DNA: TGTGCCAGCAGCTGGGGGGACAGGGGCGGCTACACCTTC.

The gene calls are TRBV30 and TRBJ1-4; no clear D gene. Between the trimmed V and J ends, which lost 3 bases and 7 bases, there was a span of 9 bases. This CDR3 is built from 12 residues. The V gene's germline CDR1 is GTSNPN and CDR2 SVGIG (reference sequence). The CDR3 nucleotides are TGTGCCTGGAGGGGGAGTAGTGAAAAACTGTTTTTT. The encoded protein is CAWRGSSEKLFF.

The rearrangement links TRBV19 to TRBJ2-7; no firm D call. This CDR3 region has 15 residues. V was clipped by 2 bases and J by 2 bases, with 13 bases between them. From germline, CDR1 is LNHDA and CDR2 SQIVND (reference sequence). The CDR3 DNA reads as TGTGCCAGTAGTATACAACCGCAGGCTACCTACGAGCAGTACTTC. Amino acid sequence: CASSIQPQATYEQYF.

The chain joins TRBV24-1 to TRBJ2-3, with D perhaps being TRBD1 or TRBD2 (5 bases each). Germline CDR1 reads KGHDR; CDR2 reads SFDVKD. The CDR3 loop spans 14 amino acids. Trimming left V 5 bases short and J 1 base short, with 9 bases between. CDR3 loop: CATSGGKGTDTQYF. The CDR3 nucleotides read TGTGCCACCAGTGGGGGGAAAGGCACAGATACGCAGTATTTT.

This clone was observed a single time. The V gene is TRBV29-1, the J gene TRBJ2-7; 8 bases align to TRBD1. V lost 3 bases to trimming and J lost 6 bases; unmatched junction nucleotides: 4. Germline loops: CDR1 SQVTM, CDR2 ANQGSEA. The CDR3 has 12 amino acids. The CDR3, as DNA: TGCAGCGTTGATGGGACAGGTTCCGAGCAGTACTTC. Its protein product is CSVDGTGSEQYF.

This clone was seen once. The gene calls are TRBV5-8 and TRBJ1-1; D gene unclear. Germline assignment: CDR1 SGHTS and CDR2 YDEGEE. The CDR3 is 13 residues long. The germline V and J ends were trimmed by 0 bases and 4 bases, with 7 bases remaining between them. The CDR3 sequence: CASSLERSTEAFF. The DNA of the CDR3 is TGTGCCAGCAGCTTGGAAAGGAGCACTGAAGCTTTCTTT.

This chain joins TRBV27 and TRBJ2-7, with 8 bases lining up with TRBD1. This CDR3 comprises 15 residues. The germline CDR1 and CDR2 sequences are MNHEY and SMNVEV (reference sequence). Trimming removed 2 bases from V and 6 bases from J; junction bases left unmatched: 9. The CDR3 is CASSLIRQGPLEQYF. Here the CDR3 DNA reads TGTGCCAGCAGTTTAATTCGACAGGGGCCTCTCGAGCAGTACTTC.

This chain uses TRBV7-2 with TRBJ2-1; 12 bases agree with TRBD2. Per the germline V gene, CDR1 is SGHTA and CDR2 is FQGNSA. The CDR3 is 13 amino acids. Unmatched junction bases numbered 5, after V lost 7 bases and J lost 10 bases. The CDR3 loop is CASILGLAGEQFF. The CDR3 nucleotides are TGTGCCAGCATCCTCGGACTAGCGGGAGAGCAGTTCTTC.

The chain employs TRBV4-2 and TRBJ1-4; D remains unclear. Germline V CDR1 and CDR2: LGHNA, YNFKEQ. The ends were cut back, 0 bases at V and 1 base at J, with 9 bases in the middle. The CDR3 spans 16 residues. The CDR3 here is CASSQDSGGTNEKLFF. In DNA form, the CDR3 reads TGTGCCAGCAGCCAAGATTCAGGCGGAACTAATGAAAAACTGTTTTTT.

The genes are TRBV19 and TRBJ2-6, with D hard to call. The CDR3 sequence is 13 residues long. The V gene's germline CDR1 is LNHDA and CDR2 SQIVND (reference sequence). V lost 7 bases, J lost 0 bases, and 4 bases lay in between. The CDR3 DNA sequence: TGTGCCAGTACCAACTCTGGGGCCAACGTCCTGACTTTC. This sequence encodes CASTNSGANVLTF.

The CDR3 bases are TGTGCCAGCAGTTACTCGGGGAGTGAGCAGTTCTTC. Its protein is CASSYSGSEQFF. The chain links TRBV6-6 to TRBJ2-1; weak D call: TRBD2 (5 bases). This CDR3 is 12 amino acids long. The ends were cut back, 0 bases at V and 9 bases at J, with 6 bases in the middle. Germline V CDR1 and CDR2: MNHNY, SVGAGI (reference sequence).

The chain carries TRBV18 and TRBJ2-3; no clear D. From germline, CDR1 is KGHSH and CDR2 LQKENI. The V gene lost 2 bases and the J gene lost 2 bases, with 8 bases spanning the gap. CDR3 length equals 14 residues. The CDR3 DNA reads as TGTGCCAGCTCACCAGAAACCCCCACAGATACGCAGTATTTT. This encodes CASSPETPTDTQYF.

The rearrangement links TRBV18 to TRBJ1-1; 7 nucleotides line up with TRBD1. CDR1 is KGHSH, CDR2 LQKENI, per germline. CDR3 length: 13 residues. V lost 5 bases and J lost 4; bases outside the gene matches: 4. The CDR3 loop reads CASSRQGGTEAFF. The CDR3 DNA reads TGTGCCAGCTCAAGACAGGGTGGCACTGAAGCTTTCTTT.

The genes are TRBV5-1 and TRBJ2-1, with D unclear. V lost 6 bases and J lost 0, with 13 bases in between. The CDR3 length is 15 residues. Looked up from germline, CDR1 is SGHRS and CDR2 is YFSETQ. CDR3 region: CASNPTASSYNEQFF. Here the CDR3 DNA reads TGCGCCAGCAATCCAACCGCTAGCTCCTACAATGAGCAGTTCTTC. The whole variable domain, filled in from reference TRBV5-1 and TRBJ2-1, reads KAGVTQTPRYLIKTRGQQVTLSCSPISGHRSVSWYQQTPGQGLQFLFEYFSETQRNKGNFPGRFSGRQFSNSRSEMNVSTLELGDSALYLCASNPTASSYNEQFFGPGTRLTVL.

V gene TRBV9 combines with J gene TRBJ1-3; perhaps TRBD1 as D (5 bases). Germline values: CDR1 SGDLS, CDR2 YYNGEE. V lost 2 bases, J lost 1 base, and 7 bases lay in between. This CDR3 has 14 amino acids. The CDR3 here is CASSVTESGNTIYF. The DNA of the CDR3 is TGTGCCAGCAGCGTGACAGAATCTGGAAACACCATATATTTT.

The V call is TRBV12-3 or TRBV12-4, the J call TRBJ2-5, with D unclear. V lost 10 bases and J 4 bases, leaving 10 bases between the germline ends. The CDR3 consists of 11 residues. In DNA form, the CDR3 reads TGTGCCACCTCCTTTAGAGAGACCCAGTACTTC. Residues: CATSFRETQYF.

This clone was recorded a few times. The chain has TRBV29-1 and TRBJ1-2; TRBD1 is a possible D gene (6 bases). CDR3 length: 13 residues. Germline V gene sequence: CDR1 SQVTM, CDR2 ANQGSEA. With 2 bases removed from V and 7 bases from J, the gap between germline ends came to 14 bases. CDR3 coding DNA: TGCAGCGTTGAATCCTGGACAGCGATTGGCTACACCTTC. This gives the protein CSVESWTAIGYTF. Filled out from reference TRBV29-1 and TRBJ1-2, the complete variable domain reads SAVISQKPSRDICQRGTSLTIQCQVDSQVTMMFWYRQQPGQSLTLIATANQGSEATYESGFVIDKFPISRPNLTFSTLTVSNMSPEDSSIYLCSVESWTAIGYTFGSGTRLTVV.

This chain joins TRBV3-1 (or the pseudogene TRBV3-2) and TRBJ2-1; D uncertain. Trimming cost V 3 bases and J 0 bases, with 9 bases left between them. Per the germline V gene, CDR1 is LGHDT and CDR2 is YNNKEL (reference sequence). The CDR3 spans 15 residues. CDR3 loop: CASSQDGTSYNEQFF. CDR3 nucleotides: TGTGCCAGCAGCCAGGACGGAACCTCCTACAATGAGCAGTTCTTC.

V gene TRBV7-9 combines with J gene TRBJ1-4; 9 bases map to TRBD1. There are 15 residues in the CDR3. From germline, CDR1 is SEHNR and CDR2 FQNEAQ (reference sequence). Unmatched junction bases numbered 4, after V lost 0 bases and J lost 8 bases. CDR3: CASSLATGGGEKLFF. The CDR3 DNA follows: TGTGCCAGCAGCTTAGCAACAGGGGGCGGAGAAAAACTGTTTTTT.